This passage covers 15 T cell receptor beta chains from one sample sequenced in a study of cytomegalovirus exposure and HLA in healthy donors (dated by TCRdb to about 2017). The library relied on the immunoSEQ multiplex PCR assay. The multiplex PCR relied on a mix of 60 forward primers for TCR Vbeta segments and 13 reverse primers for TCR Jbeta segments. TCRdb obtained this table from immuneACCESS and retained in-frame rearrangements with V and J assigned. These tables miss some clones; where compared with another copy, unresolved V genes account for less than half of the shortfall, and the remainder is unexplained. The table for this sample lists some 150,000 clones. 2.2% of the sample goes to the ten largest clones. Material: PBMCs. These receptors were obtained from a woman between 18 and 29 years old in good health and CMV-seronegative.

The chain couples TRBV28 to TRBJ1-3; 10 nucleotides align to TRBD1. CDR1 and CDR2 (germline): MDHEN, SYDVKM. This CDR3 is 14 amino acids long. The junction had 6 bases not matched to a gene; V was cut back by 5 bases and J by 8 bases. The CDR3 region has the DNA TGTGCCAGCAGTCCAGGGGACAGGGGAGACACCATATATTTT. It codes for CASSPGDRGDTIYF.

The chain recombines TRBV30 with TRBJ1-2, with D possibly being TRBD1 (6 bases). The CDR3 spans 10 residues. Trimming cost V 5 bases and J 5 bases, with 6 bases left between them. The germline V gene encodes CDR1 GTSNPN and CDR2 SVGIG (reference sequence). The chain's CDR3 is CAWGQYGYTF. The CDR3 DNA reads as TGTGCCTGGGGACAGTATGGCTACACCTTC.

The genes are TRBV10-3 and TRBJ2-6; D may be TRBD1 (7 bases). Trimming shortened V by 2 bases and J by 2 bases, and 10 bases separated the two germline ends. CDR3 length: 16 amino acids. Germline values: CDR1 ENHRY, CDR2 SYGVKD. The CDR3 DNA is TGTGCCATCAGTGAGCCAGGGGGGACTGGGGCCAACGTCCTGACTTTC. Protein product: CAISEPGGTGANVLTF.

V usage is TRBV14 and J usage is TRBJ2-2, with D possibly TRBD2 on 6 matching bases. This CDR3 is built from 16 residues. V was pared by 2 bases and J by 3 bases, with 13 bases between. CDR1 SGHDN and CDR2 FVKESK come from the germline V gene. CDR3 in DNA: TGTGCCAGCAGCCAACCCTGGGACTCCGACACCGGGGAGCTGTTTTTT. It is translated as CASSQPWDSDTGELFF.

The chain is built from TRBV5-1 and TRBJ2-3; tentative D call: TRBD1 (5 bases). Deletions cut 4 bases from V and 0 bases from J, with 18 bases between. Germline CDR1 reads SGHRS; CDR2 reads YFSETQ. This CDR3 contains 17 residues. The chain's CDR3 is CASSLTPTALSTDTQYF. DNA of the CDR3: TGCGCCAGCAGCCTCACCCCGACAGCACTCAGCACAGATACGCAGTATTTT.

The V gene is TRBV18, the J gene TRBJ2-7; 8 bases map to TRBD2. CDR3 length: 12 residues. Germline V gene data show CDR1 as KGHSH and CDR2 as LQKENI. V gave up 8 bases and J gave up 5 bases; unmatched junction bases: 5. The CDR3 DNA reads as TGTGCCAGCACTAGCGGAACCGACGAGCAGTACTTC. This encodes CASTSGTDEQYF.

The chain combines TRBV23-1 with TRBJ2-7; no definite D call. TRBV23-1 is treated as an ORF (open reading frame) with a function not yet certain. This CDR3 has 12 residues. V was pared by 3 bases and J by 4 bases, with 7 bases between. The CDR3 protein is CASSQNSYEQYF. In DNA, the CDR3 is TGCGCCAGCAGTCAGAACTCATACGAGCAGTACTTC.

This chain links TRBV11-1 with TRBJ2-7; TRBD1 matches at 7 bases. The V gene's germline CDR1 is SGHAT and CDR2 FQDESV (reference sequence). The junction had 9 bases not matched to a gene; V was cut back by 5 bases and J by 2 bases. The CDR3 is 15 residues long. As DNA, the CDR3 is TGTGCCAGCAGCGATTATACGACAGGGACCTACGAGCAGTACTTC. This gives the protein CASSDYTTGTYEQYF.

The chain links TRBV5-1 to TRBJ2-5, with TRBD2 matching over 7 bases. In germline, CDR1 is SGHRS, CDR2 YFSETQ. CDR3 size: 15 residues. V shed 1 base, J shed 2 bases, and the junction held 5 bases outside the gene matches. CDR3 sequence reads: CASSLSSGRQETQYF. In nucleotides, the CDR3 is TGCGCCAGCAGCTTGAGTAGCGGGCGGCAAGAGACCCAGTACTTC.

The gene calls are TRBV6-6 and TRBJ2-3; 11 bases fit TRBD2. The CDR3 spans 16 residues. Germline V gene lookup returns CDR1 MNHNY and CDR2 SVGAGI (reference sequence). Trimming took 5 bases from V and 5 from J; bases not matched to a gene: 9. This CDR3 is CASSPGLSGRGDTQYF. The CDR3 DNA follows: TGTGCCAGCAGTCCAGGGCTTAGCGGGAGGGGAGATACGCAGTATTTT.

This chain joins TRBV7-9 and TRBJ2-1, with TRBD2 matching over 12 bases. The CDR3 spans 13 residues. V trimming: 1 base; J trimming: 13 bases; junction bases outside the gene matches: 2. Germline values: CDR1 SEHNR, CDR2 FQNEAQ (reference sequence). The CDR3 sequence: CASSLGLAGDQFF. The CDR3 nucleotides are TGTGCCAGCAGCTTAGGACTAGCGGGAGACCAGTTCTTC.

This chain links TRBV5-1 with TRBJ2-7; 7 nucleotides agree with TRBD2. The CDR3 has 15 residues. Germline CDR1 and CDR2: SGHRS and YFSETQ. The junction had 8 bases not matched to a gene; V was cut back by 4 bases and J by 1 base. CDR3 bases: TGCGCCAGCAGCCTTAAGCGGGAAGCGTCCTACGAGCAGTACTTC. Its translation is CASSLKREASYEQYF.

The chain couples TRBV5-4 to TRBJ1-2; TRBD1 matches 9 bases. Germline CDR1 is SGHNT and CDR2 is YYREEE (reference sequence). This CDR3 is 16 amino acids long. V lost 6 bases and J lost 8; bases outside the gene matches: 17. CDR3 in amino acids: CASTPFRDREWKGYTF. In DNA form, the CDR3 reads TGTGCCAGCACCCCCTTTAGGGACAGGGAGTGGAAGGGCTACACCTTC.

The chain combines TRBV18 with TRBJ2-3; perhaps TRBD2 as D (5 bases). The CDR3 extends over 11 amino acids. Trimming left V 6 bases short and J 6 bases short, with 7 bases between. Germline V gives CDR1 KGHSH, CDR2 LQKENI. As DNA, the CDR3 is TGTGCCAGCTCCACGGGGGATACGCAGTATTTT. This sequence encodes CASSTGDTQYF.

DNA for the CDR3: TGCGCCAGCAGCGTCTCCGGGACTAAGAATTCACCCCTCCACTTT. Translating gives CASSVSGTKNSPLHF. This rearrangement joins TRBV5-1 to TRBJ1-6, with D perhaps TRBD1 (5 bases). V was trimmed by 4 bases and J by 7 bases, leaving 15 bases between them. This CDR3 contains 15 residues. CDR1 and CDR2 (germline): SGHRS, YFSETQ. Using reference TRBV5-1 and TRBJ1-6 for the parts outside the CDR3, the full variable domain is KAGVTQTPRYLIKTRGQQVTLSCSPISGHRSVSWYQQTPGQGLQFLFEYFSETQRNKGNFPGRFSGRQFSNSRSEMNVSTLELGDSALYLCASSVSGTKNSPLHFGNGTRLTVT.